This is a list of T cell receptor beta chains from one sample in a study of OX40 agonist ivuxolimab in advanced cancers. The data were produced by immunoSEQ multiplex PCR, yet TCRdb's version contains in-frame clones alone and is incomplete. The data show fewer than 80,000 clones, roughly 85% seen once. The input for sequencing was CD4+ or CD8+ T cells sorted from blood, taken in a trial of the OX40 agonist ivuxolimab. Receptors were obtained from an adult with an advanced solid tumor such as melanoma, head and neck, liver or kidney cancer. Both conserved end residues are part of each CDR3. A D gene is named only where the DNA matches it firmly. For some rows the clone size is stated as once, few or many, or as a class when expanded; others skip it.

d_call,v_call,j_call,clone_size,cdr3_aa,cdr3_nt
TRBD1,TRBV6-5,TRBJ2-3,NA,CASSRDRAGDTQYF,TGTGCCAGCAGTAGGGACAGGGCTGGGGATACGCAGTATTTT
TRBD2,TRBV25-1,TRBJ2-3,NA,CASSVGTSGTRNTDTQYF,TGTGCCAGCAGTGTGGGGACTAGCGGAACCCGTAACACAGATACGCAGTATTTT
NA,TRBV7-9,TRBJ2-7,NA,CASSPRWPYEQYF,TGTGCCAGCAGCCCCCGGTGGCCCTACGAGCAGTACTTC
TRBD2,TRBV4-3,TRBJ2-3,NA,CASSPQRGPDTQYF,TGCGCCAGCAGCCCTCAGCGGGGTCCAGATACGCAGTATTTT
NA,TRBV5-1,TRBJ1-2,NA,CASSFDQVSYTF,TGCGCCAGCAGCTTTGACCAGGTTAGCTACACCTTC
TRBD1,TRBV27,TRBJ1-2,NA,CASSRGGGTAMNYGYTF,TGTGCCAGCTCTAGGGGGGGAGGGACAGCTATGAACTATGGCTACACCTTC
TRBD2,TRBV4-2,TRBJ2-1,NA,CASMGSGGYNEQFF,TGTGCCAGCATGGGGAGCGGGGGTTACAATGAGCAGTTCTTC
TRBD1,TRBV5-4,TRBJ1-6,NA,CASSRGQGNGSPLHF,TGTGCCAGCAGCAGGGGACAGGGGAATGGTTCACCCCTCCACTTT
NA,TRBV6-1,TRBJ2-6,NA,CASSGQNSGANVLTF,TGTGCCAGCAGTGGACAGAACTCTGGGGCCAACGTCCTGACTTTC
TRBD1,TRBV19,TRBJ1-1,NA,CASSINRGNTEAFF,TGTGCCAGTAGTATTAACAGGGGGAACACTGAAGCTTTCTTT
TRBD1,TRBV25-1,TRBJ1-5,NA,CASRGQAGQPQHF,TGTGCCAGCAGAGGACAGGCTGGTCAGCCCCAGCATTTT
NA,TRBV6-1,TRBJ2-5,NA,CASSVSAPVETQYF,TGTGCCAGCAGTGTTAGCGCGCCGGTGGAGACCCAGTACTTC
NA,TRBV28,TRBJ1-2,once,CASSFDLVYGYTF,TGTGCCAGCAGTTTCGACTTGGTCTATGGCTACACCTTC
TRBD2,TRBV11-2,TRBJ2-7,NA,CASSLGAAGGSEQYF,TGTGCCAGCAGCTTAGGGGCTGCGGGAGGTTCCGAGCAGTACTTC